This T cell receptor (beta chain) was identified in a study of blood T cell repertoires in COVID-19. Looking at the study overall: T cells, B-cell-depleted T cells, or PBMCs provided the cDNA or gDNA that served as material.

Original data processing: Amplifying reference gene primers gave estimates of nucleated cell counts. Assay: immunoSEQ multiplex PCR; the TCRdb copy retains only in-frame clones and omits some. That table gives V, J and clone size, and the DNA gave D and trimming. The table records approximately 210,000 clones, over 75% of them present only once. CDR1 LGHDT and CDR2 YNNKEL come from the germline V gene (reference sequence). CDR3 length: 16 residues. V was shortened by 0 bases and J by 5 bases, with 16 bases between the two germline ends. The V call is TRBV3-1 (or the pseudogene TRBV3-2), the J call TRBJ2-5; D may be TRBD1 (6 bases). The receptor's source is a woman between 35 and 50 years old with acute or convalescent COVID-19. Sequenced sample: peripheral blood. The CDR3 is CASSQDQTGKRETQYF. The CDR3 nucleotides are TGTGCCAGCAGCCAAGATCAAACAGGGAAAAGGGAGACCCAGTACTTC.